The rows below give T cell receptor beta chains drawn from one sample of a study of STAT5B mutations in CD4+ large granular lymphocyte leukemia. Here immunoSEQ multiplex PCR was the method, and the copy in TCRdb shows in-frame clones only, minus some. Of approximately 30,000 clones listed, around 80% are singletons. What was sequenced was CD4+ T cells from blood buffy coats. The origin of the receptors is a human donor in good health. The CDR3 runs from the conserved cysteine through the conserved F or W. D genes are given only for firm matches. Only some rows state a clone size, as once, few, many or a class for expanded clones.

clone_size: -
j_call: TRBJ2-3
v_call: TRBV5-4
d_call: -
cdr3_nt: TGTGCCAGCCAGGGATCGCCCCATCCCTCAGATACGCAGTATTTT
cdr3_aa: CASQGSPHPSDTQYF

clone_size: -
j_call: TRBJ2-1
v_call: TRBV2
d_call: -
cdr3_nt: TGTGCCAGCTCGCCCAGCGCCTACAATGAGCAGTTCTTC
cdr3_aa: CASSPSAYNEQFF

clone_size: -
j_call: TRBJ1-1
v_call: TRBV14
d_call: -
cdr3_nt: TGTGCCAGCAGCCACCGGGGGGAAGCTTTCTTT
cdr3_aa: CASSHRGEAFF

clone_size: -
j_call: TRBJ1-1
v_call: TRBV19
d_call: TRBD1
cdr3_nt: TGTGCCAGTCTTTACCCGGGGACAGGGAGGGCTGAAGCTTTCTTT
cdr3_aa: CASLYPGTGRAEAFF

clone_size: -
j_call: TRBJ2-1
v_call: TRBV27
d_call: TRBD2
cdr3_nt: TGTGCCAGCAGTTTTGTTTTGGCGGGAGGGCCGTATGAGCAGTTCTTC
cdr3_aa: CASSFVLAGGPYEQFF

clone_size: -
j_call: TRBJ1-6
v_call: TRBV5-1
d_call: TRBD1
cdr3_nt: TGCGCCAGCAGTACCGGGACAGTGGATTCACCCCTCCACTTT
cdr3_aa: CASSTGTVDSPLHF

clone_size: -
j_call: TRBJ2-2
v_call: TRBV5-1
d_call: TRBD2
cdr3_nt: TGCGCCAGCAGCCCGTTAGCGGGGCCGAACACCGGGGAGCTGTTTTTT
cdr3_aa: CASSPLAGPNTGELFF

clone_size: -
j_call: TRBJ2-3
v_call: TRBV7-2
d_call: -
cdr3_nt: TGTGCCAGCAGCTTAGAGCTCTCAGATACGCAGTATTTT
cdr3_aa: CASSLELSDTQYF

clone_size: -
j_call: TRBJ2-2
v_call: TRBV4-2
d_call: -
cdr3_nt: TGTGCCAGCAGCCAACGGGTGGGGGCGGGAGTTGGGAACACCGGGGAGCTGTTTTTT
cdr3_aa: CASSQRVGAGVGNTGELFF

clone_size: -
j_call: TRBJ2-3
v_call: TRBV7-2
d_call: -
cdr3_nt: TGTGCCAGCAGCTCGATGGGAGATACGCAGTATTTT
cdr3_aa: CASSSMGDTQYF

clone_size: -
j_call: TRBJ2-1
v_call: TRBV5-4
d_call: TRBD2
cdr3_nt: TGTGCCAGCAGCTTGAAGCGGGGGTTTGGCTACAATGAGCAGTTCTTC
cdr3_aa: CASSLKRGFGYNEQFF

clone_size: -
j_call: TRBJ2-2
v_call: TRBV7-2
d_call: TRBD1
cdr3_nt: TGTGCCAGCAGCTCAGGGACAGGGGGTTTTGCCGGGGAGCTGTTTTTT
cdr3_aa: CASSSGTGGFAGELFF

clone_size: -
j_call: TRBJ1-1
v_call: TRBV23-1
d_call: -
cdr3_nt: TGCGCCAGCAGTTCTGGCGCGGGGTTTTTGAACACTGAAGCTTTCTTT
cdr3_aa: CASSSGAGFLNTEAFF

clone_size: -
j_call: TRBJ1-6
v_call: TRBV27
d_call: -
cdr3_nt: TGTGCCAGCAGTTGGGACGTTAAGGGGACCCTGGGCAATTCACCCCTCCACTTT
cdr3_aa: CASSWDVKGTLGNSPLHF

clone_size: -
j_call: TRBJ1-4
v_call: TRBV4-1
d_call: TRBD1
cdr3_nt: TGCGCCAGCAGCCAAGTGAGGGTCAGGGGGAATGAAAAACTGTTTTTT
cdr3_aa: CASSQVRVRGNEKLFF

clone_size: -
j_call: TRBJ1-5
v_call: TRBV5-3
d_call: -
cdr3_nt: TGTGCCAGAAGGTTTAAAGCCCACGGGGGAATAATCAATCAGCCCCAGCATTTT
cdr3_aa: CARRFKAHGGIINQPQHF

clone_size: -
j_call: TRBJ2-6
v_call: TRBV5-6
d_call: -
cdr3_nt: TGTGCCAGCAGTCCAGGGGGCGGGGGGACTTACTCTGGGGCCAACGTCCTGACTTTC
cdr3_aa: CASSPGGGGTYSGANVLTF

clone_size: -
j_call: TRBJ2-4
v_call: TRBV18
d_call: -
cdr3_nt: TGTGCCAGCTCACTCCGCGAGAGGGGAAGCATTCAGTACTTC
cdr3_aa: CASSLRERGSIQYF

clone_size: -
j_call: TRBJ1-2
v_call: TRBV19
d_call: -
cdr3_nt: TGTGCCAGTAGTCCAGCCGGGTCCGGGGGCTACACCTTC
cdr3_aa: CASSPAGSGGYTF

clone_size: -
j_call: TRBJ2-1
v_call: TRBV9
d_call: -
cdr3_nt: TGTGCCAGCAGCGTAGATATAGAGGCCTACAATGAGCAGTTCTTC
cdr3_aa: CASSVDIEAYNEQFF

clone_size: -
j_call: TRBJ2-3
v_call: TRBV6-1
d_call: -
cdr3_nt: TGTGCCAGCAGTGAAGCCGACAGAGATACGCAGTATTTT
cdr3_aa: CASSEADRDTQYF

clone_size: -
j_call: TRBJ1-4
v_call: TRBV5-6
d_call: -
cdr3_nt: TGTGCCAGCAGCCCATTCCGGGACGGGAATGAAAAACTGTTTTTT
cdr3_aa: CASSPFRDGNEKLFF

clone_size: -
j_call: TRBJ2-3
v_call: TRBV2
d_call: TRBD2
cdr3_nt: TGTGCCAGCAGCCCCGGGAGGGATACGCAGTATTTT
cdr3_aa: CASSPGRDTQYF

clone_size: -
j_call: TRBJ1-2
v_call: TRBV18
d_call: -
cdr3_nt: TGTGCCAGCTCACCACCTGCCGGGGGCTACACCTTC
cdr3_aa: CASSPPAGGYTF

clone_size: -
j_call: TRBJ2-7
v_call: TRBV15
d_call: TRBD1
cdr3_nt: TGTGCCACCAAGGACAGGGTAGCCTCCTACGAGCAGTACTTC
cdr3_aa: CATKDRVASYEQYF

clone_size: -
j_call: TRBJ2-5
v_call: TRBV7-7
d_call: TRBD2
cdr3_nt: TGTGCCAGCAGCCAGTTAGGTAGCGGGGCCCAAGAGACCCAGTACTTC
cdr3_aa: CASSQLGSGAQETQYF

clone_size: few
j_call: TRBJ1-2
v_call: TRBV5-4
d_call: -
cdr3_nt: TGTGCCAGCAGACTGAGGGGTTCGGATGGCTACACCTTC
cdr3_aa: CASRLRGSDGYTF

clone_size: -
j_call: TRBJ2-3
v_call: TRBV7-9
d_call: TRBD2
cdr3_nt: TGTGCCAGCAGCCTGATCAACGGCGGGAGGGGCACAGATACGCAGTATTTT
cdr3_aa: CASSLINGGRGTDTQYF

clone_size: -
j_call: TRBJ1-4
v_call: TRBV12-5
d_call: -
cdr3_nt: TGTGCTAGTGGTTCACAGGCGGGAACTAATGAAAAACTGTTTTTT
cdr3_aa: CASGSQAGTNEKLFF

clone_size: -
j_call: TRBJ1-2
v_call: TRBV7-2
d_call: TRBD1
cdr3_nt: TGTGCCAGCAGCCAGTCGACAGGGTACTATGGCTACACCTTC
cdr3_aa: CASSQSTGYYGYTF

clone_size: -
j_call: TRBJ2-1
v_call: TRBV6-6
d_call: -
cdr3_nt: TGTGCCAGCAGTGGGTCAGGGCTAGGGAATGAGCAGTTCTTC
cdr3_aa: CASSGSGLGNEQFF

clone_size: few
j_call: TRBJ1-5
v_call: TRBV19
d_call: -
cdr3_nt: TGTGCCAGTAGTGCAGCCAGGCTCCACCCAGGTCAGCCCCAGCATTTT
cdr3_aa: CASSAARLHPGQPQHF

clone_size: -
j_call: TRBJ2-5
v_call: TRBV29-1
d_call: -
cdr3_nt: TGCAGCGCCGGACACGGAGGGGGAGAGCAGTACTTC
cdr3_aa: CSAGHGGGEQYF

clone_size: once
j_call: TRBJ1-3
v_call: TRBV5-1
d_call: TRBD1
cdr3_nt: TGCGCCAGCAGCCCCTGGACAGGGGGTGACACCATATATTTT
cdr3_aa: CASSPWTGGDTIYF

clone_size: -
j_call: TRBJ2-7
v_call: TRBV19
d_call: -
cdr3_nt: TGTGCCAGTAGTATACCTCGCTCCGGGACTCCGGGGGAGCAGTACTTC
cdr3_aa: CASSIPRSGTPGEQYF

clone_size: -
j_call: TRBJ2-2
v_call: TRBV7-2
d_call: TRBD2
cdr3_nt: TGTGCCAGCAGCATCGGGGGGGCGAGGACCGGGGAGCTGTTTTTT
cdr3_aa: CASSIGGARTGELFF

clone_size: -
j_call: TRBJ1-1
v_call: TRBV10-3
d_call: -
cdr3_nt: TGTGCCATCAGAGACAGACCGAACACTGAAGCTTTCTTT
cdr3_aa: CAIRDRPNTEAFF

clone_size: -
j_call: TRBJ2-7
v_call: TRBV5-6
d_call: -
cdr3_nt: TGTGCCGGCAGCTTGGTACGAGGGATATCCTACGAGCAGTACTTC
cdr3_aa: CAGSLVRGISYEQYF

clone_size: -
j_call: TRBJ2-3
v_call: TRBV19
d_call: TRBD1
cdr3_nt: TGTGCCAGTAGTCCGCGAACCCCCGGGACAGGGCGCACAGATACGCAGTATTTT
cdr3_aa: CASSPRTPGTGRTDTQYF

clone_size: few
j_call: TRBJ1-5
v_call: TRBV29-1
d_call: -
cdr3_nt: TGCAGCGTTGAAGCCCCAGGGTTAAAGGCCCAGCATTTT
cdr3_aa: CSVEAPGLKAQHF

clone_size: -
j_call: TRBJ2-1
v_call: TRBV5-1
d_call: -
cdr3_nt: TGCGCCAGCAGCTTGAGGACCTACAATGAGCAGTTCTTC
cdr3_aa: CASSLRTYNEQFF

clone_size: -
j_call: TRBJ1-5
v_call: TRBV7-3
d_call: -
cdr3_nt: TGTGCCAGCAGCTTACAGGGCAATCAGCCCCAGCATTTT
cdr3_aa: CASSLQGNQPQHF

clone_size: -
j_call: TRBJ1-2
v_call: TRBV6-6
d_call: -
cdr3_nt: TGTGCCAGCAGAACCCCGGGACACCCGAACTATGGCTACACCTTC
cdr3_aa: CASRTPGHPNYGYTF

clone_size: -
j_call: TRBJ1-4
v_call: TRBV2
d_call: -
cdr3_nt: TGTGCCAGCAGCGTACCTGACACCGCAACTAATGAAAAACTGTTTTTT
cdr3_aa: CASSVPDTATNEKLFF

clone_size: -
j_call: TRBJ2-3
v_call: TRBV10-3
d_call: TRBD1
cdr3_nt: TGTGCCATCAGCCAAGGACAGGGGGAAGATACGCAGTATTTT
cdr3_aa: CAISQGQGEDTQYF

clone_size: -
j_call: TRBJ1-2
v_call: TRBV9
d_call: -
cdr3_nt: TGTGCCAGCAGCTCACGCTCATATGGCTACACCTTC
cdr3_aa: CASSSRSYGYTF

clone_size: few
j_call: TRBJ2-1
v_call: TRBV7-9
d_call: -
cdr3_nt: TGTGCCAGCAGTCAAACTGCAGGGGCGCGGTACAATGAGCAGTTCTTC
cdr3_aa: CASSQTAGARYNEQFF

clone_size: few
j_call: TRBJ1-2
v_call: TRBV2
d_call: -
cdr3_nt: TGTGCCACCAGGGTAGGAGTCGAAGGCTACACCTTC
cdr3_aa: CATRVGVEGYTF

clone_size: few
j_call: TRBJ1-5
v_call: TRBV19
d_call: -
cdr3_nt: TGTGCCAGTAGTATATCTGGGACACTTAGCAATCAGCCCCAGCATTTT
cdr3_aa: CASSISGTLSNQPQHF

clone_size: once
j_call: TRBJ1-4
v_call: TRBV25-1
d_call: TRBD1
cdr3_nt: TGTGCCAGCAGTGCCCTCGGAGGGGGCAGGGATGAAAAACTGTTTTTT
cdr3_aa: CASSALGGGRDEKLFF

clone_size: -
j_call: TRBJ1-5
v_call: TRBV6-1
d_call: -
cdr3_nt: TGTGCCAGCAGCGAAAGCTCAGGACAAAATAGCAATCAGCCCCAGCATTTT
cdr3_aa: CASSESSGQNSNQPQHF

clone_size: -
j_call: TRBJ1-3
v_call: TRBV6-5
d_call: -
cdr3_nt: TGTGCCAGCAGATGGAGGGCCCGGGGAAACACCATATATTTT
cdr3_aa: CASRWRARGNTIYF